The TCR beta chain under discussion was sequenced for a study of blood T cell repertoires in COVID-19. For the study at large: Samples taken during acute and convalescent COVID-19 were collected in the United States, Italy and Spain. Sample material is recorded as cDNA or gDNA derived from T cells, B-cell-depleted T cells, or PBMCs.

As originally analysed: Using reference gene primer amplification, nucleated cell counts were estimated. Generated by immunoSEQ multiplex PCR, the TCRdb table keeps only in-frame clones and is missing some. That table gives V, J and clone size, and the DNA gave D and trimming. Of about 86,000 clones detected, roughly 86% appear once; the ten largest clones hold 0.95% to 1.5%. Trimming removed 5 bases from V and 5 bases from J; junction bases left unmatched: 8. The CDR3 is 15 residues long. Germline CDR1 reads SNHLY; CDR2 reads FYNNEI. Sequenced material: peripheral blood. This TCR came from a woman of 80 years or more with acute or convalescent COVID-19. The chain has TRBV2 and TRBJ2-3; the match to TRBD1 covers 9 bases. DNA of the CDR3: TGTGCCAGCAGTCTTACAGGGGGCGTCGTAGATACGCAGTATTTT. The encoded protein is CASSLTGGVVDTQYF.